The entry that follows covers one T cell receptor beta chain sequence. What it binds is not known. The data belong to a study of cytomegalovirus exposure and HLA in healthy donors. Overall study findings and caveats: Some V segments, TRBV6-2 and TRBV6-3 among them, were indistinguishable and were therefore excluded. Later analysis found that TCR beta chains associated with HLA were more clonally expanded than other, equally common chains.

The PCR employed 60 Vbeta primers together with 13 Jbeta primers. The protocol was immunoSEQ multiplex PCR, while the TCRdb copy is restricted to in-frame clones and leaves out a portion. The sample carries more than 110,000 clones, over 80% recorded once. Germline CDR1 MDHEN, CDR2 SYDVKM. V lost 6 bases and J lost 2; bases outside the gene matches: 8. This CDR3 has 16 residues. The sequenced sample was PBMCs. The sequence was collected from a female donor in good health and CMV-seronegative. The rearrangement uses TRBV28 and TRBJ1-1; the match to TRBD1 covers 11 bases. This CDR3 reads CASSQIGTGGNTEAFF. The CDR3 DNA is TGTGCCAGCAGCCAAATTGGGACAGGGGGAAACACTGAAGCTTTCTTT.